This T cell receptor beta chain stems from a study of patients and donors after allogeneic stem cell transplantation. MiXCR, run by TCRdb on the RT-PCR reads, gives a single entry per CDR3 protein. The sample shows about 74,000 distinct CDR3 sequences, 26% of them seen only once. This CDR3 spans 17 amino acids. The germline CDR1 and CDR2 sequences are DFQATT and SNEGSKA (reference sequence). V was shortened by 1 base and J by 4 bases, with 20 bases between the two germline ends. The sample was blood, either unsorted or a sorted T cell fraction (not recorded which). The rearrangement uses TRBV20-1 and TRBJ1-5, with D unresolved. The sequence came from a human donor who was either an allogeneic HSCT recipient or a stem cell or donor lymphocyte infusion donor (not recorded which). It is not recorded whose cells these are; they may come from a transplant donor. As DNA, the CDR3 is TGCAGTGCTAGAGTAGTGAGTGGCCATGGTTCTAATCAGCCCCAGCATTTT. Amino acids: CSARVVSGHGSNQPQHF.